A single sample gave rise to the 26 T cell receptor beta chains below, sequenced in a study of shared clonotypes between healthy human individuals. The assay was immunoSEQ multiplex PCR, and TCRdb's table has in-frame clones only and misses some. The sample lists some 680,000 clones; roughly 72% were seen once. Material: memory CD4+ T cells sorted from blood. Documented subset: CD45RA-negative fraction. Source of these receptors: a woman aged 25 to 39 in good health.

The chain has TRBV6-5 and TRBJ1-2; 9 bases map to TRBD1. Germline assignment: CDR1 MNHEY and CDR2 SVGAGI. The CDR3 totals 13 residues. The V segment lost 10 bases and the J segment 12 bases; nucleotides outside the gene matches: 15. The CDR3 region is CATKDGGTGSNTF. As DNA, the CDR3 is TGTGCCACTAAAGACGGAGGGACAGGGAGTAACACCTTC.

The genes are TRBV27 and TRBJ2-2, with unresolved D. The V gene's germline CDR1 is MNHEY and CDR2 SMNVEV (reference sequence). Trimming took off 4 bases at V and 2 bases at J, with 8 bases between the two ends. This CDR3 is built from 14 residues. DNA for the CDR3: TGTGCCAGCAGTTCCACAGCTAACACCGGGGAGCTGTTTTTT. As protein: CASSSTANTGELFF.

The genes are TRBV28 and TRBJ1-1; D is possibly TRBD1 (6 bases). The CDR3 is 17 amino acids. In germline, CDR1 is MDHEN, CDR2 SYDVKM. V was cut by 5 bases and J by 0 bases, with 19 bases left in between. CDR3 nucleotides: TGTGCCAGCAGTCCTCGCGCCCCAAGGGGGATGAACACTGAAGCTTTCTTT. Amino acids: CASSPRAPRGMNTEAFF.

This clone occurred a few times. The chain combines TRBV30 with TRBJ1-5; D might be TRBD1 (5 bases). Germline CDR1 GTSNPN, CDR2 SVGIG (reference sequence). The V end was cut by 2 bases, the J end by 10 bases, with 15 bases between. CDR3 length equals 13 residues. The DNA for the CDR3 is TGTGCCTGGAGTTGGGGGGGAGAGTTACCCCAGCATTTT. It specifies CAWSWGGELPQHF.

The chain couples TRBV29-1 to TRBJ2-6; D may be TRBD1 (5 bases). Germline V gene sequence: CDR1 SQVTM, CDR2 ANQGSEA. This CDR3 is 15 amino acids long. The V and J ends lost 4 bases and 0 bases respectively, with 10 bases between them. This CDR3 is CSVGTYYSGANVLTF. As DNA, the CDR3 is TGCAGCGTTGGGACATACTACTCTGGGGCCAACGTCCTGACTTTC.

The V gene is TRBV4-2, the J gene TRBJ2-3; the D gene is possibly TRBD2 (6 bases). V gave up 0 bases and J gave up 2 bases, with 18 bases separating them. The CDR3 contains 18 residues. CDR1 and CDR2 from the germline V gene are LGHNA and YNFKEQ. For the CDR3, the DNA is TGTGCCAGCAGCCAAGAAATTCCCCCACTAGCTTACACAGATACGCAGTATTTT. Amino acid sequence: CASSQEIPPLAYTDTQYF.

This chain uses TRBV6-6 with TRBJ1-5; 7 nucleotides match TRBD1. The V gene end was trimmed by 6 bases and the J gene end by 7 bases; junction bases not matched to a gene: 12. Germline assignment: CDR1 MNHNY and CDR2 SVGAGI (reference sequence). CDR3 size: 15 residues. CDR3 amino acids: CASRLDGTDGQPQHF. The CDR3, as DNA: TGTGCCAGCAGACTCGATGGGACAGACGGCCAGCCCCAGCATTTT.

The V call is TRBV14, the J call TRBJ1-1; D not resolved. The V gene's germline CDR1 is SGHDN and CDR2 FVKESK. CDR3 length: 13 amino acids. V lost 4 bases to trimming and J lost 3 bases, with 9 bases between them. The CDR3 nucleotides read TGTGCCAGCAGCCGGCACAGAGACACTGAAGCTTTCTTT. Its translation: CASSRHRDTEAFF.

The V and J genes are TRBV19 and TRBJ1-1; TRBD1 is a possible D gene (6 bases). The CDR3 sequence is 12 residues long. With 7 bases removed from V and 9 bases from J, the gap between germline ends came to 15 bases. Per the germline V gene, CDR1 is LNHDA and CDR2 is SQIVND (reference sequence). In DNA form, the CDR3 reads TGTGCCAGTACTGAAAGGAGGGACAAAGCTTTCTTT. Protein product: CASTERRDKAFF.

On this clone itself: Additional DNA sequences in this sample encode the identical CDR3. This chain joins TRBV28 and TRBJ1-1; D unresolved. The CDR3 has 14 residues. Per germline, CDR1 MDHEN and CDR2 SYDVKM. V was cut by 6 bases and J by 1 base, with 12 bases left in between. In DNA form, the CDR3 reads TGTGCCAGCAGCCCAGGCACACCGAACACTGAAGCTTTCTTT. Residues: CASSPGTPNTEAFF. Using reference TRBV28 and TRBJ1-1 for the parts outside the CDR3, the full variable domain is DVKVTQSSRYLVKRTGEKVFLECVQDMDHENMFWYRQDPGLGLRLIYFSYDVKMKEKGDIPEGYSVSREKKERFSLILESASTNQTSMYLCASSPGTPNTEAFFGQGTRLTVV.

V gene TRBV19 combines with J gene TRBJ2-1; 10 bases map to TRBD2. Germline V CDR1 and CDR2: LNHDA, SQIVND (reference sequence). Unmatched junction bases numbered 10, after V lost 2 bases and J lost 6 bases. CDR3 size: 17 residues. The DNA for the CDR3 is TGTGCCAGTAGTATATGGGCTAGCGGGAGTTTTGGCAATGAGCAGTTCTTC. Its protein is CASSIWASGSFGNEQFF.

The J gene is TRBJ2-1, the V gene TRBV28, with 7 bases aligning to TRBD1. The germline V gene encodes CDR1 MDHEN and CDR2 SYDVKM. This CDR3 comprises 14 residues. V shed 8 bases and J 6 bases; nucleotides not matched to a gene: 10. CDR3 protein: CASAGTDATNEQFF. CDR3 in DNA: TGTGCCAGCGCCGGGACAGACGCAACCAATGAGCAGTTCTTC.

The chain combines TRBV4-1 with TRBJ2-1; 7 bases are shared with TRBD2. This CDR3 contains 17 residues. V gave up 1 base and J gave up 14 bases; unmatched junction bases: 20. From germline, CDR1 is MGHRA and CDR2 YSYEKL. The CDR3 spells CASSQVVDLAGAPSEFF. The CDR3 DNA follows: TGCGCCAGCAGCCAAGTGGTTGATCTGGCGGGAGCCCCCTCGGAGTTCTTC.

This clone was counted once. The rearrangement uses TRBV7-7 and TRBJ2-1; weak D call: TRBD2 (5 bases). Germline lookup yields CDR1 SSHAT and CDR2 FNYEAQ (reference sequence). With 1 base removed from V and 6 bases from J, the gap between germline ends came to 10 bases. This CDR3 has 14 amino acids. The CDR3 region has the DNA TGTGCCAGCAGCTTAGACCGAGGGAGCAATGAGCAGTTCTTC. Encoded protein: CASSLDRGSNEQFF.

The gene calls are TRBV15 and TRBJ2-7; TRBD2 might be the D (7 bases). The V gene lost 0 bases and the J gene lost 2 bases, with 11 bases spanning the gap. Germline CDR1 LNHNV, CDR2 YYDKDF (reference sequence). The CDR3 loop spans 15 amino acids. CDR3 protein: CATSRDRGGAYEQYF. The CDR3 DNA reads TGTGCCACCAGCAGAGATAGGGGGGGAGCCTACGAGCAGTACTTC.

This clone was seen once. The rearrangement joins TRBV18 to TRBJ1-5; D is unclear. The CDR3 is made up of 15 amino acids. CDR1 and CDR2 from the germline V gene are KGHSH and LQKENI. The ends were cut back, 4 bases at V and 0 bases at J, with 10 bases in the middle. In DNA, the CDR3 is TGTGCCAGCTCACGATCGGGTTTTAGCAATCAGCCCCAGCATTTT. It specifies CASSRSGFSNQPQHF. Drawing the rest from reference TRBV18 and TRBJ1-5, the complete variable domain is NAGVMQNPRHLVRRRGQEARLRCSPMKGHSHVYWYRQLPEEGLKFMVYLQKENIIDESGMPKERFSAEFPKEGPSILRIQQVVRGDSAAYFCASSRSGFSNQPQHFGDGTRLSIL.

The V call is TRBV2, the J call TRBJ2-7, with 8 bases that match TRBD2. Looked up from germline, CDR1 is SNHLY and CDR2 is FYNNEI. With 5 bases clipped from V and 6 bases from J, the junction kept 9 bases outside the gene matches. This CDR3 has 14 residues. The CDR3 nucleotides read TGTGCCAGCAGTCCGGGACTAGAGTCGGGCGAGCAGTACTTC. The encoded protein is CASSPGLESGEQYF.

This clone occurred a few times. The chain employs TRBV6-5 and TRBJ2-7, with 7 bases that match TRBD1. Germline V CDR1 and CDR2: MNHEY, SVGAGI. The CDR3 covers 14 residues. Trimming took 5 bases from V and 3 from J; bases not matched to a gene: 7. CDR3 in DNA: TGTGCCAGCAGTAAATCCGGGGACAGCTACGAGCAGTACTTC. Residues: CASSKSGDSYEQYF.

The chain couples TRBV29-1 to TRBJ2-1, with 11 bases lining up with TRBD2. This CDR3 region has 16 residues. V shed 3 bases and J 3 bases; nucleotides not matched to a gene: 7. Germline V CDR1 and CDR2: SQVTM, ANQGSEA. CDR3 amino acids: CSVDRRGTSGYNEQFF. CDR3 bases: TGCAGCGTTGACCGGCGCGGGACTAGCGGCTACAATGAGCAGTTCTTC.

This chain connects TRBV11-3 to TRBJ2-4; possibly TRBD1 for D (6 bases). This CDR3 region has 13 residues. The V end was cut by 5 bases, the J end by 6 bases, with 11 bases between. CDR1 SGHNT and CDR2 YENEEA come from the germline V gene. DNA for the CDR3: TGTGCCAGCAGCATAACACAGGGAAACATTCAGTACTTC. Its protein is CASSITQGNIQYF.

The J gene is TRBJ2-5, the V gene TRBV9; 11 bases fit TRBD1. The germline V gene has CDR1 SGDLS and CDR2 YYNGEE. V was pared by 3 bases and J by 5 bases, with 12 bases of the junction left unmatched. The CDR3 is 17 residues long. CDR3 DNA: TGTGCCAGCAGCGCCCGAGCGAGGGGACAGGGGGGTGAGACCCAGTACTTC. It is translated as CASSARARGQGGETQYF.

The chain uses TRBV2 and TRBJ1-3; D is possibly TRBD1 (6 bases). V was pared by 8 bases and J by 4 bases, with 18 bases between. CDR1 and CDR2 (germline): SNHLY, FYNNEI. The CDR3 covers 15 residues. Here the CDR3 reads CASHPGTGNGNTIYF. CDR3 coding DNA: TGTGCCAGCCATCCCGGAACAGGGAACGGAAACACCATATATTTT.

V is TRBV19 and J is TRBJ2-1; 9 nucleotides agree with TRBD2. The V gene end was trimmed by 10 bases and the J gene end by 6 bases; junction bases not matched to a gene: 10. Germline V gene sequence: CDR1 LNHDA, CDR2 SQIVND (reference sequence). The CDR3 covers 14 residues. CDR3 in amino acids: CAKNDGGRGNEQFF. CDR3 bases: TGTGCCAAGAACGACGGCGGGAGGGGCAATGAGCAGTTCTTC. Full variable domain (outside the CDR3, taken from reference TRBV19 and TRBJ2-1): DGGITQSPKYLFRKEGQNVTLSCEQNLNHDAMYWYRQDPGQGLRLIYYSQIVNDFQKGDIAEGYSVSREKKESFPLTVTSAQKNPTAFYLCAKNDGGRGNEQFFGPGTRLTVL.

The J gene is TRBJ2-1, the V gene TRBV27, with D unclear. The CDR3 consists of 12 residues. CDR1 and CDR2 from the germline V gene are MNHEY and SMNVEV (reference sequence). The CDR3 sequence is CGTVSSYNEQFF. In DNA form, the CDR3 reads TGTGGGACGGTGAGCTCCTACAATGAGCAGTTCTTC.

The rearrangement uses TRBV10-3 and TRBJ2-3, with 9 bases fitting TRBD1. The CDR3 sequence is 15 residues long. CDR1 is ENHRY, CDR2 SYGVKD, per germline. J lost 4 bases, V lost 5 bases, and 7 bases had no gene match. The DNA for the CDR3 is TGTGCCATCAGTAGACAGGGGGAAGTCGCAGATACGCAGTATTTT. It is translated as CAISRQGEVADTQYF.

The chain links TRBV11-2 to TRBJ1-2; a possible D gene is TRBD1 (6 bases). The CDR3 sequence is 12 residues long. From germline, CDR1 is SGHAT and CDR2 FQNNGV. The V and J ends lost 5 bases and 9 bases respectively, with 13 bases between them. CDR3 sequence reads: CASSLGTISYTF. The CDR3 nucleotides read TGTGCCAGCAGCCTAGGGACAATAAGCTACACCTTC. Filled out from reference TRBV11-2 and TRBJ1-2, the complete variable domain reads EAGVAQSPRYKIIEKRQSVAFWCNPISGHATLYWYQQILGQGPKLLIQFQNNGVVDDSQLPKDRFSAERLKGVDSTLKIQPAKLEDSAVYLCASSLGTISYTFGSGTRLTVV.